These T cell receptor beta chains were read from a single sample in a study of blood T cell repertoires in COVID-19. Clones were sequenced by immunoSEQ multiplex PCR, and TCRdb holds only the in-frame ones, with some missing. Of around 78,000 clones listed, around 86% are singletons. Sequenced: peripheral blood. The receptors were gathered from a woman aged 55-69 years with acute or convalescent COVID-19. Each CDR3 is given with its conserved first and last residue. Fields, in order: D gene, J gene, V gene, CDR3 DNA, CDR3 protein. The D gene is left open where the match is weak.

TRBD2 | TRBJ2-5 | TRBV28 | TGTGCCAGCAACCAGCTGTATGCGGGGGTCGAGACCCAGTACTTC | CASNQLYAGVETQYF
TRBD1 | TRBJ2-5 | TRBV25-1 | TGTGCCAGCAGTGAAGGGGACAGGGACCGAGAGACCCAGTACTTC | CASSEGDRDRETQYF
TRBD1 | TRBJ1-1 | TRBV5-4 | TGTGCCAGCAGCATGGGACAGGAGGCTGAAGCTTTCTTT | CASSMGQEAEAFF
TRBD2 | TRBJ2-1 | TRBV19 | TGTGCCAGCGGGCGGGGGGCCAATGAGCAGTTCTTC | CASGRGANEQFF
- | TRBJ2-2 | TRBV5-4 | TGTGCCAGCAGCTGGCGGGGACCGCCCGGGGAGCTGTTTTTT | CASSWRGPPGELFF
- | TRBJ1-1 | TRBV20-1 | TGCAGTGCTAGTTGGGGGGGCCCGGGGGCTGAAGCTTTCTTT | CSASWGGPGAEAFF
TRBD2 | TRBJ2-2 | TRBV19 | TGTGCCAGTACCCCGGGACTAGCGGGGGGCACCGGGGAGCTGTTTTTT | CASTPGLAGGTGELFF
- | TRBJ2-7 | TRBV9 | TGTGCCAGCAGCGTTGGGACACCCTCCTACGAGCAGTACTTC | CASSVGTPSYEQYF
TRBD1 | TRBJ2-3 | TRBV29-1 | TGCAGCGTTGCCAGGACAGGGGACCGCACAGATACGCAGTATTTT | CSVARTGDRTDTQYF
TRBD2 | TRBJ2-1 | TRBV18 | TGTGCCAGCTCGCAGGGACTAGCGGGCGGCAATGAGCAGTTCTTC | CASSQGLAGGNEQFF
TRBD1 | TRBJ2-7 | TRBV5-1 | TGCGCCAGCTCGGATCTACAGGGGTTAGGCGAGCAGTACTTC | CASSDLQGLGEQYF
TRBD1 | TRBJ2-2 | TRBV27 | TGTGCCAGCAGTCCGGACAGGGGCGTTACCGGGGAGCTGTTTTTT | CASSPDRGVTGELFF